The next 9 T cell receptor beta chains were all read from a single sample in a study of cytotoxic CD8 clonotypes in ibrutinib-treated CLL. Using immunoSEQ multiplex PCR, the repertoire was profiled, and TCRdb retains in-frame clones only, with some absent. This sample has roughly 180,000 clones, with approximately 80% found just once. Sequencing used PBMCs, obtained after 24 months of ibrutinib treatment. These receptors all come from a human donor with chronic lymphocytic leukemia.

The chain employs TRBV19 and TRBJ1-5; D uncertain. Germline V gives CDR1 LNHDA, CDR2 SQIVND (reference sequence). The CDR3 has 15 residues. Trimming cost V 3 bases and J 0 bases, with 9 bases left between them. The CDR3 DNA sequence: TGTGCCAGTAGTATGCGCAGTTATAGCAATCAGCCCCAGCATTTT. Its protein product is CASSMRSYSNQPQHF.

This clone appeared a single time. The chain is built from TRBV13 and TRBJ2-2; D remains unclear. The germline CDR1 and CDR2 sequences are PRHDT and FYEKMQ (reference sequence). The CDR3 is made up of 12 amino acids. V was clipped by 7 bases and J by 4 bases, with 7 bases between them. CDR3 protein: CASTLGTGELFF. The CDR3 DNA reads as TGTGCCAGCACCCTGGGCACCGGGGAGCTGTTTTTT.

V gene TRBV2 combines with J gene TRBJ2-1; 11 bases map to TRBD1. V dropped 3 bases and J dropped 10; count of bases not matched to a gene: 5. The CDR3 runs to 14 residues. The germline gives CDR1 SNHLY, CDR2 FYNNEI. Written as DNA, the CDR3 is TGTGCCAGCAGTGACGGGACAGGGGGTTGGGAGCAGTTCTTC. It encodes CASSDGTGGWEQFF.

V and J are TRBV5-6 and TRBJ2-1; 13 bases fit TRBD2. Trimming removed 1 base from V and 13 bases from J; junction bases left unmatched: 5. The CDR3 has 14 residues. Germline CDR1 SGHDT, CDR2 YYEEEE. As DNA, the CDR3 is TGTGCCAGCAGCTTGTGGACTAGCGGGAGCGAACAGTTCTTC. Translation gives CASSLWTSGSEQFF.

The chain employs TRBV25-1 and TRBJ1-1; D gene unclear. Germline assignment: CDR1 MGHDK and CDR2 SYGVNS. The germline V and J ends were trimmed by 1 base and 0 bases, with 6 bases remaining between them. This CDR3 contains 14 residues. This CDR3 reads CASSELSVNTEAFF. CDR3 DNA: TGTGCCAGCAGTGAATTATCCGTGAACACTGAAGCTTTCTTT. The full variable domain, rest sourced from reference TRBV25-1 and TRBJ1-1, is EADIYQTPRYLVIGTGKKITLECSQTMGHDKMYWYQQDPGMELHLIHYSYGVNSTEKGDLSSESTVSRIRTEHFPLTLESARPSHTSQYLCASSELSVNTEAFFGQGTRLTVV.

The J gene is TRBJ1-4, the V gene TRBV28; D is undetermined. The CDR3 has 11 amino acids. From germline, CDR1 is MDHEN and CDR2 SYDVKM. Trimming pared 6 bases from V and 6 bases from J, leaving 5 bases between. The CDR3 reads CASSPYEKLFF. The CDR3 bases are TGTGCCAGCAGCCCCTATGAAAAACTGTTTTTT.

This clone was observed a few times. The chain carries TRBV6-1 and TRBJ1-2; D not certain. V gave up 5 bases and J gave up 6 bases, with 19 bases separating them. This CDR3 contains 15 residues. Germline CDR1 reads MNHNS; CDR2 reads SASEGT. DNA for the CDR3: TGTGCCAGCAGTTTTACTCGGGAACCAGCTAATGGCTACACCTTC. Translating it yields CASSFTREPANGYTF.

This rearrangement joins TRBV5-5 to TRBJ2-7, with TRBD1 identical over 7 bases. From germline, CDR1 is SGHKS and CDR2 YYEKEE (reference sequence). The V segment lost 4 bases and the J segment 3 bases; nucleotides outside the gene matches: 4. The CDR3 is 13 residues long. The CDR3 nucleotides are TGTGCCAGCAGCCTCGGGACAGTCTACGAGCAGTACTTC. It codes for CASSLGTVYEQYF.

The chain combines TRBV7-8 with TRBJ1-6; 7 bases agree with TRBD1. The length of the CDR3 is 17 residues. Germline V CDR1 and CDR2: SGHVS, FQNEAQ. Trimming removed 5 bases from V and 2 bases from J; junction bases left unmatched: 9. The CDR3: CASSLTTGTAYNSPLHF. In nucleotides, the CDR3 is TGTGCCAGCAGCCTCACTACCGGGACAGCCTATAATTCACCCCTCCACTTT.